These T cell receptor beta chains were read from a single sample in a study of blood T cell repertoires in COVID-19. TCRdb keeps only in-frame clones here, not all; method: immunoSEQ multiplex PCR. The data contain 150,000 to 200,000 clones, more than 80% of them singletons. The material sequenced was peripheral blood. The receptors come from a man in his sixties with acute or convalescent COVID-19. The CDR3 runs from the conserved cysteine through the conserved F or W. The order of the fields is V gene, clone size, D gene, J gene, CDR3 protein, CDR3 DNA. D genes are given only for firm matches. Size is omitted from some rows. Given values are once, few, many or a class for expanded clones.

v_gene: TRBV19
abundance: -
d_gene: -
j_gene: TRBJ2-7
CDR3aa: CASSIAPAAVYEQYF
CDR3nt: TGTGCCAGTAGTATAGCTCCCGCGGCAGTCTACGAGCAGTACTTC

v_gene: TRBV25-1
abundance: -
d_gene: -
j_gene: TRBJ2-7
CDR3aa: CASTGGGGAYEQYF
CDR3nt: TGTGCCAGCACCGGAGGAGGGGGGGCCTACGAGCAGTACTTC

v_gene: TRBV30
abundance: once
d_gene: TRBD1
j_gene: TRBJ2-1
CDR3aa: CAWGDRARYNEQFF
CDR3nt: TGTGCCTGGGGAGACAGGGCCAGGTACAATGAGCAGTTCTTC

v_gene: TRBV27
abundance: few
d_gene: -
j_gene: TRBJ1-5
CDR3aa: CASSLSSGRERAQHF
CDR3nt: TGTGCCAGCAGTTTATCATCGGGGAGGGAACGGGCCCAGCATTTT

v_gene: TRBV29-1
abundance: -
d_gene: TRBD2
j_gene: TRBJ2-2
CDR3aa: CSVRLAGANTGELFF
CDR3nt: TGCAGCGTTAGACTAGCGGGGGCCAACACCGGGGAGCTGTTTTTT

v_gene: TRBV18
abundance: -
d_gene: -
j_gene: TRBJ1-2
CDR3aa: CASSPENYGYTF
CDR3nt: TGTGCCAGCTCACCCGAGAACTATGGCTACACCTTC

v_gene: TRBV3-1/TRBV3-2
abundance: once
d_gene: -
j_gene: TRBJ1-1
CDR3aa: CASSQERYTEAFF
CDR3nt: TGTGCCAGCAGCCAAGAACGGTACACTGAAGCTTTCTTT

v_gene: TRBV6-2/TRBV6-3
abundance: -
d_gene: TRBD2
j_gene: TRBJ2-1
CDR3aa: CASSYLPSAGGYNEQFF
CDR3nt: TGTGCCAGCAGTTATCTTCCCTCAGCGGGGGGCTACAATGAGCAGTTCTTC

v_gene: TRBV6-1
abundance: -
d_gene: TRBD1
j_gene: TRBJ1-4
CDR3aa: CASSEAAEGAREEKLFF
CDR3nt: TGTGCCAGCAGTGAAGCCGCCGAGGGGGCGAGGGAGGAAAAACTGTTTTTT

v_gene: TRBV5-4
abundance: once
d_gene: -
j_gene: TRBJ2-5
CDR3aa: CASRLAGPQETQYF
CDR3nt: TGTGCCAGCAGGTTGGCAGGGCCTCAAGAGACCCAGTACTTC

v_gene: TRBV18
abundance: -
d_gene: -
j_gene: TRBJ1-4
CDR3aa: CASSPGLGNEKLFF
CDR3nt: TGTGCCAGCTCACCAGGGCTCGGTAATGAAAAACTGTTTTTT

v_gene: TRBV19
abundance: -
d_gene: -
j_gene: TRBJ2-7
CDR3aa: CASSIGTGTTYEQYF
CDR3nt: TGTGCCAGTAGTATTGGGACCGGGACAACCTACGAGCAGTACTTC

v_gene: TRBV9
abundance: -
d_gene: TRBD1
j_gene: TRBJ1-1
CDR3aa: CASNRDRGTEAFF
CDR3nt: TGTGCCAGCAACCGAGACAGGGGCACTGAAGCTTTCTTT

v_gene: TRBV19
abundance: -
d_gene: TRBD2
j_gene: TRBJ2-1
CDR3aa: CASSIQGLAGVGEQFF
CDR3nt: TGTGCCAGTAGTATCCAGGGACTAGCGGGGGTTGGTGAGCAGTTCTTC

v_gene: TRBV9
abundance: -
d_gene: TRBD1
j_gene: TRBJ1-4
CDR3aa: CASSVGYRGNEKLFF
CDR3nt: TGTGCCAGCAGCGTAGGGTACAGGGGAAATGAAAAACTGTTTTTT